Below, one T cell receptor beta chain is given with its context. This entry belongs to a study of shared clonotypes between healthy human individuals. The CDR3 is made up of 15 amino acids. Germline V gene sequence: CDR1 SGHNT, CDR2 YYREEE (reference sequence). V lost 4 bases to trimming and J lost 5 bases; unmatched junction nucleotides: 6. Naive CD8 isolation took CD45RO-negative cells positively selected for CCR7 and excluded terminally differentiated effector memory CD45RA+ cells. In the source study's methods: ImmunoSEQ sequences covered only the junction and lacked quality scores; filtering therefore differed. Libraries were prepared by immunoSEQ multiplex PCR; TCRdb keeps only in-frame clonotypes and omits some of them. V and J calls and clone size are those listed in that table; D and trimming were worked out from the DNA. The repertoire holds some 2 million clones, with about 94% as singletons.

Sequencing input: naive CD8+ T cells sorted from blood. The chain has TRBV5-4 and TRBJ1-1, with 12 bases that match TRBD1. The origin of this receptor is a man between 18 and 35 years old in good health. CDR3 in DNA: TGTGCCAGCAGCCCTACGGGACAGGGGGCTACTGAAGCTTTCTTT. Protein: CASSPTGQGATEAFF.